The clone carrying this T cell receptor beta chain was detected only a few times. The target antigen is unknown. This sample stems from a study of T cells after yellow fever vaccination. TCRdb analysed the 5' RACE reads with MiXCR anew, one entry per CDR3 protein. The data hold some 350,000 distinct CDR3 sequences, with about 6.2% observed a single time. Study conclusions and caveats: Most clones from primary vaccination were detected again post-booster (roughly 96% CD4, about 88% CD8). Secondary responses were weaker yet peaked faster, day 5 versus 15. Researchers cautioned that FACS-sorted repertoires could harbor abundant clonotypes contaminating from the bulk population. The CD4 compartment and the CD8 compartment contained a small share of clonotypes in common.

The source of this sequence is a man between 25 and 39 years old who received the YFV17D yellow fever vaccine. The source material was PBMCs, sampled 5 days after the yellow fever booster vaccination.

The CDR3, as DNA: TGCGCCAGCAGCATACAGGGGGCGCGGGGGGCCAACGTCCTGACTTTC. This translates into CASSIQGARGANVLTF. The chain is built from TRBV5-1 and TRBJ2-6; 9 bases align to TRBD1. CDR1 is SGHRS, CDR2 YFSETQ, per germline. This CDR3 is 16 amino acids long. J lost 4 bases, V lost 4 bases, and 6 bases had no gene match.